The 7 T cell receptor beta chains given below trace back to one sample, sequenced in a study of shared clonotypes between healthy human individuals (TCRdb year 2020). CD8 naive samples were obtained by positive selection for CCR7 among CD45RO-negative cells, yielding a CD45RA+CCR7+ population from which TemRA cells were excluded. Libraries were constructed by the immunoSEQ multiplex PCR assay. This immuneACCESS table, as held by TCRdb, lists in-frame sequences with V and J called but not all clones. Of the missing ones, under half trace to an unresolved V gene in checked studies; the others have no known cause. The sample contains under 850,000 clones, almost 95% of them found a single time. The top ten clonotypes cover about 25% of the sample. The sequencing input was naive CD8+ T cells sorted from blood. The meaning of the sample's cell subset or site label: CD45RA+CCR7+. The receptors here all came from a man in his thirties or forties in good health.

J is TRBJ2-1 and V is TRBV5-4; D is ambiguous. Looked up from germline, CDR1 is SGHNT and CDR2 is YYREEE (reference sequence). The CDR3 is 15 amino acids. The V end was cut by 3 bases, the J end by 4 bases, with 14 bases between. DNA of the CDR3: TGTGCCAGCAGCTCCCGGGCCCTGCAATACAATGAGCAGTTCTTC. The encoded protein is CASSSRALQYNEQFF.

This clone was found once. This chain uses TRBV11-2 with TRBJ2-7; D unresolved. The germline gives CDR1 SGHAT, CDR2 FQNNGV. Trimming removed 1 base at V and 2 bases at J, with 9 bases between. This CDR3 region has 14 residues. The CDR3 nucleotides are TGTGCCAGCAGCTTAGGGACGGTGACCTACGAGCAGTACTTC. Its protein product is CASSLGTVTYEQYF.

The chain joins TRBV2 to TRBJ1-1; the D is unclear. Germline CDR1 is SNHLY and CDR2 is FYNNEI. The ends were cut back, 6 bases at V and 0 bases at J, with 11 bases in the middle. This CDR3 is 14 amino acids long. The DNA of the CDR3 is TGTGCCAGCAGGGAACTGGGGATGAACACTGAAGCTTTCTTT. Amino acid sequence: CASRELGMNTEAFF.

The chain is built from TRBV4-3 and TRBJ2-5; D may be TRBD2 (6 bases). The V end lost 2 bases, the J end lost 5 bases, and 21 bases lay between the germline ends. The germline V gene encodes CDR1 LGHNA and CDR2 YSLEER. The CDR3 is made up of 17 amino acids. CDR3 in amino acids: CASSQNGPYTEGETQYF. CDR3 nucleotides: TGCGCCAGCAGCCAAAACGGTCCCTACACGGAGGGGGAGACCCAGTACTTC.

This clone was detected only a few times. The rearrangement uses TRBV9 and TRBJ2-7; D is perhaps TRBD2 (6 bases). The CDR3 has 13 residues. Per the germline V gene, CDR1 is SGDLS and CDR2 is YYNGEE. V shed 3 bases and J shed 7 bases, with 14 bases lying between them. DNA of the CDR3: TGTGCCAGCAGCGGGACTATCAAGGGGGAGCAGTACTTC. Translating gives CASSGTIKGEQYF.

This sequence joins TRBV29-1 and TRBJ2-7; tentatively, D is TRBD1 (6 bases). The CDR3 has 14 amino acids. Trimming removed 3 bases from V and 0 bases from J, with 12 bases in between. CDR1 is SQVTM and CDR2 is ANQGSEA in the germline V gene. The CDR3 sequence: CSVEGASSSYEQYF. The CDR3 bases are TGCAGCGTTGAGGGGGCGTCGAGCTCCTACGAGCAGTACTTC.

V gene TRBV11-2 combines with J gene TRBJ2-7; 9 nucleotides line up with TRBD1. CDR3 length equals 15 residues. Per germline, CDR1 SGHAT and CDR2 FQNNGV. V lost 6 bases, J lost 4 bases, and 10 bases stayed unmatched. DNA of the CDR3: TGTGCCAGCAGGGGAAGTCGGGACAGGGCGTACGAGCAGTACTTC. Its protein product is CASRGSRDRAYEQYF.